This paragraph reports one TCR beta chain. This entry is derived from a study of blood T cell repertoires in COVID-19. Original handling: Amplification of reference gene primers was used by the study to estimate nucleated cell counts. The table came from immunoSEQ multiplex PCR; TCRdb's copy has only in-frame clones and leaves some out. V and J calls plus clone size are reproduced from that table; the DNA served to infer D and trimming. The table includes under 250,000 clones, 84% detected once. The CDR3 extends over 12 amino acids. CDR1 and CDR2 (germline): MNHEY, SVGEGT. Trimming cost V 2 bases and J 8 bases, with 9 bases left between them.

The sample comprised peripheral blood. The chain has TRBV6-2 or TRBV6-3 and TRBJ1-2, with TRBD1 as a possible D gene (6 bases). This clonotype originated in a woman in her sixties or seventies with acute or convalescent COVID-19. The CDR3 coding sequence is TGTGCCAGCAGTTACGGGGGCCCCGGCTACACCTTC. It specifies CASSYGGPGYTF.